These T cell receptor beta chains were read from a single sample in a study of CXCR3-negative and CXCR3-positive naive CD8 T cells. From its re-call of the 5' RACE reads, TCRdb lists each CDR3 protein once, without DNA. In all, the sample yields 5,000 to 6,000 distinct CDR3 sequences. Input material: naive CXCR3+ CD8+ T cells from blood. These receptors were obtained from a human donor in good health. Some clones in this sample may be carry-over from other donors' samples. CDR3s include the opening cysteine and the closing phenylalanine or tryptophan. Fields, in order: J gene, clone size, V gene, CDR3 protein. Part of the rows lack a size; the others show once, few, many or a class for expanded clones.

>TRBJ2-2|-|TRBV28
CASTGLSGELFF
>TRBJ1-2|-|TRBV6-6
CASSYPGTAYGYTF
>TRBJ1-6|-|TRBV7-6
CASSLDDRVKNSPLHF
>TRBJ1-1|-|TRBV29-1
CSVEVRGGTEAFF
>TRBJ2-7|medium-sized|TRBV20-1
CSAINRDRIYEQYF
>TRBJ2-7|-|TRBV11-2
CASSLGTETYEQYF
>TRBJ2-5|-|TRBV15
CATSRPGETQYF
>TRBJ2-6|-|TRBV29-1
CSVEVGASGANVLTF
>TRBJ2-7|-|TRBV2
CASSEAPTSGSSEQYF
>TRBJ2-5|-|TRBV7-3
CASSPNGGDLKTQYF
>TRBJ2-3|medium-sized|TRBV4-2
CASRPGAGDTQYF
>TRBJ2-5|-|TRBV25-1
CASSDGGWEETQYF
>TRBJ1-5|medium-sized|TRBV3-1
CASSPGQGSNQPQHF
>TRBJ2-7|medium-sized|TRBV12-3/TRBV12-4
CASSFGGSYEQYF
>TRBJ2-5|-|TRBV12-5
CASATDLEQETQYF
>TRBJ1-1|-|TRBV29-1
CSVRQGADTEAFF
>TRBJ2-3|medium-sized|TRBV20-1
CSWGTSGGNTQYF
>TRBJ1-4|medium-sized|TRBV29-1
CSVEGQGDEKLFF
>TRBJ1-1|-|TRBV29-1
CSVEAGNTEAFF
>TRBJ1-5|-|TRBV4-1
CASSQGPIDQPQHF
>TRBJ2-5|medium-sized|TRBV15
CATSREGVEAETQYF
>TRBJ2-7|-|TRBV20-1
CSARDIRPDEQYF
>TRBJ2-7|medium-sized|TRBV20-1
CSAREETRPTYEQYF
>TRBJ1-5|-|TRBV5-6
CASSSTGINQPQHF
>TRBJ1-1|-|TRBV18
CASSPLGTEAFF
>TRBJ2-6|medium-sized|TRBV6-2/TRBV6-3
CASSYWRYSGANVLTF
>TRBJ2-1|-|TRBV27
CASSLSRQGSNEQFF
>TRBJ2-1|-|TRBV29-1
CSVWGLSSYNEQFF
>TRBJ2-5|-|TRBV29-1
CSVPFWTSSETQYF
>TRBJ2-5|-|TRBV29-1
CSARTDETQYF
>TRBJ2-1|-|TRBV2
CASSVPYNEQFF
>TRBJ2-7|medium-sized|TRBV29-1
CSVGGTAYEQYF
>TRBJ2-6|-|TRBV29-1
CSVEVRGNGANVLTF
>TRBJ1-1|medium-sized|TRBV29-1
CSVGEGDRLNTEAFF
>TRBJ1-1|-|TRBV20-1
CSAFGGLNTEAFF
>TRBJ2-3|-|TRBV15
CATRGEDTQYF
>TRBJ2-2|medium-sized|TRBV29-1
CSVSVGQATGELFF
>TRBJ1-4|-|TRBV29-1
CSVTTGSEKLFF
>TRBJ1-5|medium-sized|TRBV20-1
CSARGQQYSNQPQHF
>TRBJ2-2|-|TRBV7-8
CASDSPLARDTGELFF
>TRBJ2-7|-|TRBV19
CASSPGLRDHKYF
>TRBJ2-3|medium-sized|TRBV6-2/TRBV6-3
CATLVIEGQSGTDTQYF
>TRBJ1-1|medium-sized|TRBV25-1
CASSEIRDKNTEAFF
>TRBJ1-5|-|TRBV28
CASSSRGAISNQPQHF
>TRBJ1-2|-|TRBV29-1
CSVEGRHGYTF
>TRBJ1-1|-|TRBV11-2
CASSLVVRGRRGVRAFF
>TRBJ1-1|-|TRBV25-1
CASSEWGNTEAFF
>TRBJ2-7|medium-sized|TRBV7-8
CASSPAGTESYEQYF
>TRBJ2-7|medium-sized|TRBV6-5
CASFEGGEQYF
>TRBJ1-1|-|TRBV4-1
CASALGVMTFF
>TRBJ2-7|-|TRBV5-1
CASSLGQGFIYEQYF
>TRBJ2-3|medium-sized|TRBV5-1
CASSLPRDAISSTDTQYF
>TRBJ1-5|-|TRBV4-3
CASSQEPGGDQPQHF
>TRBJ2-1|-|TRBV29-1
CSVEGLAAENNEQFF
>TRBJ2-7|-|TRBV25-1
CASSPYGLSYEQYF